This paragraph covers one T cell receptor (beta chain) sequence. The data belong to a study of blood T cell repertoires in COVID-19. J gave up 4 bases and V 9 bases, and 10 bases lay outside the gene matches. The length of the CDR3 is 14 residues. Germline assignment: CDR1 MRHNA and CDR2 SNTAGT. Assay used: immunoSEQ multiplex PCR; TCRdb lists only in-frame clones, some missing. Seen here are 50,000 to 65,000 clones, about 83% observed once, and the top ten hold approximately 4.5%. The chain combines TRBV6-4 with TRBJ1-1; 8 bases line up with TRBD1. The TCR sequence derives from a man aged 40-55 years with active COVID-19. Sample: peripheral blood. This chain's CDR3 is CASPAATGGTEAFF. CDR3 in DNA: TGTGCCAGTCCTGCTGCCACAGGGGGCACTGAAGCTTTCTTT.